Each of the 30 T cell receptor beta chains below was sequenced from the same sample in a study of cytomegalovirus exposure and HLA in healthy donors. 60 Vbeta and 13 Jbeta primers were used in PCR. The repertoire was sequenced with immunoSEQ multiplex PCR; TCRdb's copy has only in-frame clones and lacks some. This sample has 95,000 to 130,000 clones; about 69% occur once, and the top ten carry 1.6%. The sample taken for sequencing was PBMCs. The source of these receptors is a woman younger than 35 in good health and CMV-seronegative.

The genes are TRBV4-1 and TRBJ2-7, with D perhaps TRBD2 (6 bases). Trimming took 4 bases from V and 2 from J, leaving 9 bases between them. From germline, CDR1 is MGHRA and CDR2 YSYEKL. The CDR3 has 13 residues. CDR3 in DNA: TGCGCCAGCAGCCTCCGGGAGACCTACGAGCAGTACTTC. It translates to CASSLRETYEQYF.

The chain carries TRBV19 and TRBJ2-2, with a tentative D call TRBD1 (6 bases). CDR3 length equals 14 residues. V dropped 6 bases and J dropped 5 bases, with 13 bases sitting between them. CDR1 is LNHDA, CDR2 SQIVND, per germline (reference sequence). DNA for the CDR3: TGTGCCAGTAGGTCCTCAGGGGAAACCGGGGAGCTGTTTTTT. As protein: CASRSSGETGELFF.

This chain uses TRBV5-8 with TRBJ2-7, with 11 bases aligning to TRBD2. The ends lost 6 bases at V and 5 bases at J; junction bases unmatched: 10. Germline V gene sequence: CDR1 SGHTS, CDR2 YDEGEE. The CDR3 is made up of 15 amino acids. CDR3 DNA: TGTGCCAGCACAAATATCCGACTAGCGGGGAACGAGCAGTACTTC. Amino acids: CASTNIRLAGNEQYF.

The V and J genes are TRBV25-1 and TRBJ1-6; D uncertain. Trimming shortened V by 3 bases and J by 7 bases, and 7 bases separated the two germline ends. Germline V gives CDR1 MGHDK, CDR2 SYGVNS. CDR3 length: 13 amino acids. CDR3 nucleotide sequence: TGTGCCAGCAGTGACAGAAAAAATTCACCCCTCCACTTT. It yields the protein CASSDRKNSPLHF.

The rearrangement links TRBV4-1 to TRBJ1-1, with D possibly TRBD1 on 6 matching bases. The CDR3 runs to 17 residues. Germline lookup yields CDR1 MGHRA and CDR2 YSYEKL. Trimming pared 7 bases from V and 2 bases from J, leaving 23 bases between. CDR3 bases: TGCGCCAGCACCCTCAGGGACACCTCTTGGGGAAACACTGAAGCTTTCTTT. This codes for CASTLRDTSWGNTEAFF.

J is TRBJ1-1 and V is TRBV14; no firm D call. The V end was cut by 2 bases, the J end by 9 bases, with 13 bases between. CDR1 and CDR2 from the germline V gene are SGHDN and FVKESK. This CDR3 region has 13 residues. CDR3 nucleotide sequence: TGTGCCAGCAGCCAAAACACGATAAAACAAGCTTTCTTT. Translating it yields CASSQNTIKQAFF.

This clone was seen more than once but under ten times. The chain links TRBV4-1 to TRBJ2-2; weak D call: TRBD1 (5 bases). The CDR3 is 14 residues long. Germline values: CDR1 MGHRA, CDR2 YSYEKL. The ends were cut back, 4 bases at V and 1 base at J, with 7 bases in the middle. The CDR3 nucleotides are TGCGCCAGCAGCCCAGGACAGAACACCGGGGAGCTGTTTTTT. This encodes CASSPGQNTGELFF.

This chain links TRBV18 with TRBJ2-7; 7 bases line up with TRBD1. The V segment lost 4 bases and the J segment 7 bases; nucleotides outside the gene matches: 7. CDR1 and CDR2 (germline): KGHSH, LQKENI. This CDR3 has 13 amino acids. CDR3 residues: CASSQRQGREQYF. Here the CDR3 DNA reads TGTGCCAGCTCACAACGACAGGGTAGGGAGCAGTACTTC. The whole variable domain, remainder taken from reference TRBV18 and TRBJ2-7, is NAGVMQNPRHLVRRRGQEARLRCSPMKGHSHVYWYRQLPEEGLKFMVYLQKENIIDESGMPKERFSAEFPKEGPSILRIQQVVRGDSAAYFCASSQRQGREQYFGPGTRLTVT.

The rearrangement links TRBV15 to TRBJ1-4, with 7 positions matching TRBD1. Germline-derived CDR1 and CDR2 are LNHNV and YYDKDF (reference sequence). Unmatched junction bases numbered 8, after V lost 5 bases and J lost 5 bases. The CDR3 consists of 15 residues. The CDR3 sequence is CATSGKAQGNEKLFF. The CDR3 coding sequence is TGTGCCACCAGCGGAAAAGCACAGGGGAATGAAAAACTGTTTTTT.

The rearrangement joins TRBV5-6 to TRBJ1-3; D gene uncertain. In germline, CDR1 is SGHDT, CDR2 YYEEEE. The V end was cut by 0 bases, the J end by 3 bases, with 10 bases between. The CDR3 totals 15 residues. The CDR3 reads CASSLVREIGNTIYF. Here the CDR3 DNA reads TGTGCCAGCAGCTTGGTGAGGGAGATTGGAAACACCATATATTTT.

V usage is TRBV10-3 and J usage is TRBJ2-2; TRBD1 matches at 9 bases. Unmatched junction bases numbered 9, after V lost 8 bases and J lost 5 bases. CDR3 length: 15 amino acids. CDR1 ENHRY and CDR2 SYGVKD come from the germline V gene. CDR3 nucleotides: TGTGCCATCCAGGGACAGGGCGGTTTTACCGGGGAGCTGTTTTTT. As protein: CAIQGQGGFTGELFF.

The chain employs TRBV6-5 and TRBJ1-2; D remains ambiguous. V lost 4 bases and J lost 5, with 11 bases in between. The CDR3 extends over 13 amino acids. CDR1 is MNHEY and CDR2 is SVGAGI in the germline V gene. The CDR3 here is CASSSQIHYGYTF. CDR3 bases: TGTGCCAGCAGTTCCCAAATCCATTATGGCTACACCTTC.

V gene TRBV10-3 combines with J gene TRBJ2-1; D remains unclear. Trimming removed 4 bases from V and 5 bases from J, with 6 bases in between. This CDR3 region has 12 residues. Germline V lookup: CDR1 ENHRY, CDR2 SYGVKD. The CDR3 here is CAISAGNNEQFF. The CDR3 DNA is TGTGCCATCAGTGCGGGTAACAATGAGCAGTTCTTC.

The J gene is TRBJ2-3, the V gene TRBV9, with TRBD2 matching over 7 bases. The CDR3 has 17 residues. CDR1 is SGDLS, CDR2 YYNGEE, per germline. Trimming took 2 bases from V and 3 from J; bases not matched to a gene: 12. The CDR3 DNA follows: TGTGCCAGCAGCGTCTGGGGTTCCGGCGGGGGAACAGATACGCAGTATTTT. This codes for CASSVWGSGGGTDTQYF.

The chain has TRBV30 and TRBJ2-3; D possibly corresponds to TRBD2 (6 bases). Trimming took 2 bases from V and 0 from J, leaving 18 bases between them. The CDR3 has 17 residues. Germline-derived CDR1 and CDR2 are GTSNPN and SVGIG (reference sequence). CDR3 sequence reads: CAWSSKLTSYSTDTQYF. The CDR3 DNA sequence: TGTGCCTGGAGTTCTAAGCTTACTAGCTACAGCACAGATACGCAGTATTTT.

J is TRBJ2-7 and V is TRBV29-1; no clear D. The V gene lost 4 bases and the J gene lost 2 bases, with 6 bases spanning the gap. CDR3 size: 11 residues. Per the germline V gene, CDR1 is SQVTM and CDR2 is ANQGSEA. The chain's CDR3 is CSVGSAYEQYF. In DNA form, the CDR3 reads TGCAGCGTTGGGTCAGCCTACGAGCAGTACTTC.

V gene TRBV2 combines with J gene TRBJ1-2; D gene unclear. Trimming pared 6 bases from V and 7 bases from J, leaving 9 bases between. Germline lookup yields CDR1 SNHLY and CDR2 FYNNEI. There are 11 residues in the CDR3. CDR3 in amino acids: CASSREVGYTF. CDR3 DNA sequence: TGTGCCAGCAGCCGGGAGGTTGGCTACACCTTC.

The genes are TRBV30 and TRBJ2-2; perhaps TRBD1 as D (5 bases). The CDR3 length is 16 residues. The V end lost 0 bases, the J end lost 1 base, and 12 bases lay between the germline ends. CDR1 GTSNPN and CDR2 SVGIG come from the germline V gene (reference sequence). CDR3 in amino acids: CAWSVWRQGNTGELFF. The CDR3, as DNA: TGTGCCTGGAGTGTGTGGCGCCAGGGGAACACCGGGGAGCTGTTTTTT.

The chain combines TRBV18 with TRBJ1-2; D might be TRBD1 (5 bases). Germline loops: CDR1 KGHSH, CDR2 LQKENI. The CDR3 is made up of 13 amino acids. Deletions cut 3 bases from V and 3 bases from J, with 8 bases between. The CDR3 DNA sequence: TGTGCCAGCTCACCTCTAGGGGACTATGGCTACACCTTC. This translates into CASSPLGDYGYTF. The entire variable domain, with the rest obtained from reference TRBV18 and TRBJ1-2, is as follows: NAGVMQNPRHLVRRRGQEARLRCSPMKGHSHVYWYRQLPEEGLKFMVYLQKENIIDESGMPKERFSAEFPKEGPSILRIQQVVRGDSAAYFCASSPLGDYGYTFGSGTRLTVV.

The chain uses TRBV2 and TRBJ2-5; D gene unclear. This CDR3 is built from 14 residues. Deletions cut 0 bases from V and 4 bases from J, with 9 bases between. Germline assignment: CDR1 SNHLY and CDR2 FYNNEI. The DNA for the CDR3 is TGTGCCAGCAGTGAAGCAAGTTCCGGAGAGACCCAGTACTTC. It encodes CASSEASSGETQYF.

This sequence joins TRBV6-5 and TRBJ1-6; D possibly corresponds to TRBD1 (6 bases). The CDR3 spans 14 residues. Germline CDR1 and CDR2: MNHEY and SVGAGI. The V end was cut by 7 bases, the J end by 6 bases, with 13 bases between. CDR3 bases: TGTGCCAGCACCCCACAGGGACGTAATTCACCCCTCCACTTT. Its protein is CASTPQGRNSPLHF.

This clone was found a few times. The J gene is TRBJ1-5, the V gene TRBV2; D is uncertain. CDR1 is SNHLY, CDR2 FYNNEI, per germline. The germline V and J ends were trimmed by 3 bases and 6 bases, with 9 bases remaining between them. The CDR3 totals 13 residues. The CDR3 coding sequence is TGTGCCAGCAGTGATGGAGAAGGTCAGCCCCAGCATTTT. Protein product: CASSDGEGQPQHF. Full variable domain (remainder filled in from reference TRBV2 and TRBJ1-5): EPEVTQTPSHQVTQMGQEVILRCVPISNHLYFYWYRQILGQKVEFLVSFYNNEISEKSEIFDDQFSVERPDGSNFTLKIRSTKLEDSAMYFCASSDGEGQPQHFGDGTRLSIL.

The CDR3, as DNA: TGTGCCAGCAGCTTGTGGGACATCGGTGAGCAGTTCTTC. Protein: CASSLWDIGEQFF. The rearrangement joins TRBV5-8 to TRBJ2-1; D perhaps matches TRBD1 (6 bases). The V gene lost 1 base and the J gene lost 9 bases, with 11 bases spanning the gap. The CDR3 spans 13 residues. CDR1 SGHTS and CDR2 YDEGEE come from the germline V gene. Combining the CDR3 with reference TRBV5-8 and TRBJ2-1 gives the whole variable domain EAGVTQSPTHLIKTRGQQATLRCSPISGHTSVYWYQQALGLGLQFLLWYDEGEERNRGNFPPRFSGRQFPNYSSELNVNALELEDSALYLCASSLWDIGEQFFGPGTRLTVL.

The chain combines TRBV6-6 with TRBJ2-1; the D gene is possibly TRBD2 (7 bases). Germline CDR1 reads MNHNY; CDR2 reads SVGAGI (reference sequence). This CDR3 contains 13 residues. V was clipped by 6 bases and J by 5 bases, with 11 bases between them. CDR3 amino acids: CASRRGGDNEQFF. The CDR3 nucleotides read TGTGCCAGCAGGAGGGGGGGGGACAATGAGCAGTTCTTC.

This clone was observed a handful of times. The V call is TRBV4-2, the J call TRBJ2-7, with D hard to call. There are 13 residues in the CDR3. Germline V gene data show CDR1 as LGHNA and CDR2 as YNFKEQ. V was trimmed by 0 bases and J by 5 bases, leaving 8 bases between them. CDR3 bases: TGTGCCAGCAGCCAAGATCGAGGCGACGAGCAGTACTTC. This encodes CASSQDRGDEQYF.

The rearrangement joins TRBV6-5 to TRBJ2-7; 10 bases match TRBD1. Germline assignment: CDR1 MNHEY and CDR2 SVGAGI. J lost 1 base, V lost 4 bases, and 7 bases had no gene match. This CDR3 comprises 16 residues. The DNA for the CDR3 is TGTGCCAGCAGTTCTCGCTGGGACAGGGGATCCTACGAGCAGTACTTC. Its translation is CASSSRWDRGSYEQYF.

The V and J genes are TRBV9 and TRBJ1-1; D not resolved. CDR1 is SGDLS, CDR2 YYNGEE, per germline. This CDR3 region has 13 residues. V dropped 4 bases and J dropped 1 base, with 8 bases sitting between them. DNA of the CDR3: TGTGCCAGCAGCATCCACGGGAACACTGAAGCTTTCTTT. It specifies CASSIHGNTEAFF.

The chain uses TRBV2 and TRBJ1-1, with D unclear. The V end was cut by 2 bases, the J end by 0 bases, with 16 bases between. CDR1 and CDR2 (germline): SNHLY, FYNNEI. This CDR3 has 17 residues. Here the CDR3 DNA reads TGTGCCAGCAGTGAAATGGCTTCAGTACCAATGAACACTGAAGCTTTCTTT. Its translation: CASSEMASVPMNTEAFF.

This chain connects TRBV27 to TRBJ2-7; 10 positions match TRBD2. The CDR3 spans 14 residues. V dropped 2 bases and J dropped 3; count of bases not matched to a gene: 1. CDR1 MNHEY and CDR2 SMNVEV come from the germline V gene (reference sequence). The CDR3 protein is CASSLIAGGYEQYF. In nucleotides, the CDR3 is TGTGCCAGCAGTTTAATAGCGGGGGGCTACGAGCAGTACTTC.

V is TRBV14 and J is TRBJ1-2; 10 nucleotides align to TRBD1. In germline, CDR1 is SGHDN, CDR2 FVKESK. The ends lost 0 bases at V and 6 bases at J; junction bases unmatched: 7. This CDR3 has 16 amino acids. CDR3 sequence: CASSQDYSGQGNGYTF. The CDR3 region has the DNA TGTGCCAGCAGCCAAGATTACTCGGGACAGGGGAATGGCTACACCTTC.